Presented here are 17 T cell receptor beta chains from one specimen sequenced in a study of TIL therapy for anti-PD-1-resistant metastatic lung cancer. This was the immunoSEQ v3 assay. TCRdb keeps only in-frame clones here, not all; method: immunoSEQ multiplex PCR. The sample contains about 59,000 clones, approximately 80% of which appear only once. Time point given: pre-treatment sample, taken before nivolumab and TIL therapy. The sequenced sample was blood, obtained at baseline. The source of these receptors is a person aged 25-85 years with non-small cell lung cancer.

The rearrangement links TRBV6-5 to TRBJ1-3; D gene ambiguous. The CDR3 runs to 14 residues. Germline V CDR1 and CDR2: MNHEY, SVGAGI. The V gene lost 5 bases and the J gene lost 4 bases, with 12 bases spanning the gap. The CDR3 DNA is TGTGCCAGCAGTCCCTGGCCCCTGGGAAACACCATATATTTT. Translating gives CASSPWPLGNTIYF.

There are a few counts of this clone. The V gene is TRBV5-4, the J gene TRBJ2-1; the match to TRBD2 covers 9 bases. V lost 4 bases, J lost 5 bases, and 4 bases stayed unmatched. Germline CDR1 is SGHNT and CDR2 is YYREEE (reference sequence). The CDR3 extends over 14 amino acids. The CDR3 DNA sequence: TGTGCCAGCAGCCCGGGACTAGCAAACAATGAGCAGTTCTTC. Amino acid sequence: CASSPGLANNEQFF.

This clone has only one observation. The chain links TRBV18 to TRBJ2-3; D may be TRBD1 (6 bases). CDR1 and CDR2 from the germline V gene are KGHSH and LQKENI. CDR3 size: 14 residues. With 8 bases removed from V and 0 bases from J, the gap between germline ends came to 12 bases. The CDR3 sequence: CASQGLSSTDTQYF. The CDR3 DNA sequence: TGTGCCAGCCAGGGGCTATCCAGCACAGATACGCAGTATTTT.

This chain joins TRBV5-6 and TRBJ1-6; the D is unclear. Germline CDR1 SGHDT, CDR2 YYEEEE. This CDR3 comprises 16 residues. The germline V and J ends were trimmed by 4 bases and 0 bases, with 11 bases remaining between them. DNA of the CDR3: TGTGCCAGCAGCCCTACGCATAGCTCCTATAATTCACCCCTCCACTTT. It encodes CASSPTHSSYNSPLHF. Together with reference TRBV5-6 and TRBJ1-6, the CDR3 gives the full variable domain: DAGVTQSPTHLIKTRGQQVTLRCSPKSGHDTVSWYQQALGQGPQFIFQYYEEEERQRGNFPDRFSGHQFPNYSSELNVNALLLGDSALYLCASSPTHSSYNSPLHFGNGTRLTVT.

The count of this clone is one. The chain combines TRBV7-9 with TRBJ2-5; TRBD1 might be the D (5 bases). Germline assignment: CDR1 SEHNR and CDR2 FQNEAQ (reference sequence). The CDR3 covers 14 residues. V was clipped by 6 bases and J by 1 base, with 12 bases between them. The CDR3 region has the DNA TGTGCCAGCAGAACCGACAGCATCCAAGAGACCCAGTACTTC. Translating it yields CASRTDSIQETQYF.

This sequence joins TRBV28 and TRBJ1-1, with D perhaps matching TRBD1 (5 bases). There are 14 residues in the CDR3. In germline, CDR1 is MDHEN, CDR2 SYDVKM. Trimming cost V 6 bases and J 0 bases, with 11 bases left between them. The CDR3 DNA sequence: TGTGCCAGCAGCCGCCGGGGCCTGAACACTGAAGCTTTCTTT. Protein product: CASSRRGLNTEAFF.

The CDR3 region has the DNA TGCGCCAGCAGCCAAGTAGCGGGGGGGGGTGCTGATACGCAGTATTTT. As protein: CASSQVAGGGADTQYF. V usage is TRBV4-1 and J usage is TRBJ2-3; 11 nucleotides line up with TRBD2. Germline values: CDR1 MGHRA, CDR2 YSYEKL. J gave up 6 bases and V 1 base, and 6 bases lay outside the gene matches. The CDR3 runs to 16 residues.

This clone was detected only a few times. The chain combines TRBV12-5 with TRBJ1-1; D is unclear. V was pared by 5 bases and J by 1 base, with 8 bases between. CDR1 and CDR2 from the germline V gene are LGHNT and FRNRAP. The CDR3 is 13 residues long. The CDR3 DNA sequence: TGTGCTAGTGGTACCCGACAGAACACTGAAGCTTTCTTT. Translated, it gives CASGTRQNTEAFF.

This CDR3 reads CASSLTGGGNQPQHF. CDR3 DNA: TGTGCCAGCAGTTTGACAGGGGGCGGCAATCAGCCCCAGCATTTT. The chain carries TRBV7-9 and TRBJ1-5; 10 nucleotides align to TRBD1. V shed 6 bases, J shed 2 bases, and the junction held 4 bases outside the gene matches. The length of the CDR3 is 15 residues. In germline, CDR1 is SEHNR, CDR2 FQNEAQ (reference sequence).

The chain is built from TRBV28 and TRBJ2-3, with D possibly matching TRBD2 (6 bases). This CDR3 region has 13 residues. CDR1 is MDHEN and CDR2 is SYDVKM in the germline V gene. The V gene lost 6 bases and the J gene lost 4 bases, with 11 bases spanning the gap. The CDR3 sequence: CASRPPGADTQYF. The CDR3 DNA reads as TGTGCCAGCAGACCCCCGGGGGCAGATACGCAGTATTTT.

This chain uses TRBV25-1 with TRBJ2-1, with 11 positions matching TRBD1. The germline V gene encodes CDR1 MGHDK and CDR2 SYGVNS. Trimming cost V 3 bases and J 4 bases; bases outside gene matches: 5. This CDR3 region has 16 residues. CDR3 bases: TGTGCCAGCAGTGATAGGGACAGGGGGACATACAATGAGCAGTTCTTC. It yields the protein CASSDRDRGTYNEQFF.

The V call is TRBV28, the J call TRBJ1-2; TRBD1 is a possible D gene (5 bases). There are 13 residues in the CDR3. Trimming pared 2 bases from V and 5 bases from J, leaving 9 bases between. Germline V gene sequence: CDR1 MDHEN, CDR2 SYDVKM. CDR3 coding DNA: TGTGCCAGCAGTTTACAGGGAGCTTATGGCTACACCTTC. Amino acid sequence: CASSLQGAYGYTF.

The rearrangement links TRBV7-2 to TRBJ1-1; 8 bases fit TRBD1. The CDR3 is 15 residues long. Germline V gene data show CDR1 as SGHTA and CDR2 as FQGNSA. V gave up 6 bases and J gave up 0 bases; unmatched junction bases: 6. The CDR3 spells CASSRQGILNTEAFF. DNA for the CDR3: TGTGCCAGCAGTAGACAGGGGATACTGAACACTGAAGCTTTCTTT.

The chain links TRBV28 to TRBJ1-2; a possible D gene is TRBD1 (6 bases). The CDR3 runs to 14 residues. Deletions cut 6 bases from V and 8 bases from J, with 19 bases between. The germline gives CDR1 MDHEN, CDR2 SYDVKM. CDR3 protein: CASSLDRHTIGYTF. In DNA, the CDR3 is TGTGCCAGCAGCCTGGACAGACACACCATCGGCTACACCTTC.

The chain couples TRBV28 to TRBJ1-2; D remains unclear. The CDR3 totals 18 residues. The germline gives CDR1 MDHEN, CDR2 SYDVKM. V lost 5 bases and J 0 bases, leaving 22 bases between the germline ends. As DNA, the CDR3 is TGTGCCAGCAGTGCCCCTCTGGGATCACATAATGCTAACTATGGCTACACCTTC. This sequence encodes CASSAPLGSHNANYGYTF.

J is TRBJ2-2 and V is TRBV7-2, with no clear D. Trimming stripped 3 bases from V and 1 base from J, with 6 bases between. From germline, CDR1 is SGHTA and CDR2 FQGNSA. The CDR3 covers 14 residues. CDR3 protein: CASSFSENTGELFF. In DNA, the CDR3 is TGTGCCAGCAGCTTCTCAGAGAACACCGGGGAGCTGTTTTTT. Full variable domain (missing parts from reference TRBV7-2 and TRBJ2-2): GAGVSQSPSNKVTEKGKDVELRCDPISGHTALYWYRQSLGQGLEFLIYFQGNSAPDKSGLPSDRFSAERTGGSVSTLTIQRTQQEDSAVYLCASSFSENTGELFFGEGSRLTVL.

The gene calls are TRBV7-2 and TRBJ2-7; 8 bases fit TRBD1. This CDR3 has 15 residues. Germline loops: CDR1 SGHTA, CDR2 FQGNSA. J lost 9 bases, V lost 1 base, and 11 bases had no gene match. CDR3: CASSLESPGGTAQYF. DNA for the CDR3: TGTGCCAGCAGCTTAGAGTCCCCAGGGGGCACAGCGCAGTACTTC.